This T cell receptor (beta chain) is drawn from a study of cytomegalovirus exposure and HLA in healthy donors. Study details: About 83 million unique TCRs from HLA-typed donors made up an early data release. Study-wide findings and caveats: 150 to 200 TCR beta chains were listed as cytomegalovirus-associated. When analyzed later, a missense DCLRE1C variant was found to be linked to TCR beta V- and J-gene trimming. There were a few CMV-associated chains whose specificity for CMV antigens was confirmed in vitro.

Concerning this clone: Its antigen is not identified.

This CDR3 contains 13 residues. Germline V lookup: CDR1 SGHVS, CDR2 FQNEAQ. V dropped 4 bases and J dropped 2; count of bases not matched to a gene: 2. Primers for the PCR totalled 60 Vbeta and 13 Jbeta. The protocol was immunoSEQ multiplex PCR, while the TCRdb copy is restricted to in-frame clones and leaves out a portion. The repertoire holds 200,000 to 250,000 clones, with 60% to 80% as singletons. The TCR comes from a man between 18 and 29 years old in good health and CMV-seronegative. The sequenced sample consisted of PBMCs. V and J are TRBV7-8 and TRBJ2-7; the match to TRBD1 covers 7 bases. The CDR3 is CASSSQGAYEQYF. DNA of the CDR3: TGTGCCAGCAGCTCTCAGGGGGCCTACGAGCAGTACTTC.